This entry features one TCR beta chain sequence. Its antigen is currently unknown. TCR beta CDR3 region amplification was performed from RNA transcripts. TCR CDR3 underwent first-round RT-PCR with the HTBI primer set. Via MiXCR, TCRdb re-called the multiplex PCR reads, giving one row per CDR3 protein. The sample has under 650,000 distinct CDR3 sequences, 16% seen once. PBMCs were sourced from approximately 10 ml fresh peripheral blood. The data were taken from a study of T cells in Graves' hyperthyroidism and ophthalmopathy. Study findings and constraints: Using 13 V-J features, a model discriminated ophthalmopathy from stable hyperthyroidism. In the blood, most expanded thyroid clonotypes above 0.001 appeared as well.

Germline V CDR1 and CDR2: MNHEY, SMNVEV (reference sequence). Trimming removed 9 bases at V and 3 bases at J, with 2 bases between. The CDR3 totals 9 residues. The TCR originated in a woman in her twenties or thirties with Graves' hyperthyroidism. Sequenced sample: blood. This chain uses TRBV27 with TRBJ2-5; D uncertain. CDR3 amino acids: CASKETQYF. CDR3 DNA: TGTGCCAGTAAAGAGACCCAGTACTTC.